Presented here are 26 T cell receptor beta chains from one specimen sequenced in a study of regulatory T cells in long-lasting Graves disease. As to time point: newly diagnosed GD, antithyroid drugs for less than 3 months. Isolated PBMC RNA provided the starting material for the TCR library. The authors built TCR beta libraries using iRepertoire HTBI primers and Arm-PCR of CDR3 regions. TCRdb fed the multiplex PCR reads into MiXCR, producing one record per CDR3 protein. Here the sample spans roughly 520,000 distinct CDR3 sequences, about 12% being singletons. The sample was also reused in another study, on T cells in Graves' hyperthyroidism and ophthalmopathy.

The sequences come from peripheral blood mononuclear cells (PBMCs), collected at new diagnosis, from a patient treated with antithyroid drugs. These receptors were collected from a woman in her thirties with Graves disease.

CDR3 nucleotides: TGTGCCAGCAGTGTTTATACTGGAAACACCATATATTTT. This encodes CASSVYTGNTIYF. The J gene is TRBJ1-3, the V gene TRBV28; D uncertain. The CDR3 is 13 amino acids. V dropped 5 bases and J dropped 2 bases, with 7 bases sitting between them. The germline CDR1 and CDR2 sequences are MDHEN and SYDVKM.

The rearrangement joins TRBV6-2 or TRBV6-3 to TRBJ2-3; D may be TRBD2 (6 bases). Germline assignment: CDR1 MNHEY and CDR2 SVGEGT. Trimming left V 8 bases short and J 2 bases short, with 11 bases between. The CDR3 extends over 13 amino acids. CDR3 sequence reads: CASGAGYTDTQYF. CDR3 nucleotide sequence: TGTGCCAGCGGGGCGGGATACACAGATACGCAGTATTTT.

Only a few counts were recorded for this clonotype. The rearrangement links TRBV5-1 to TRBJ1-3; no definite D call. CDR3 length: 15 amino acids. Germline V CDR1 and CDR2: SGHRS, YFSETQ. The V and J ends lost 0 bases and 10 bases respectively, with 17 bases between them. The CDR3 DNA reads TGCGCCAGCAGCTTGGATGGACGGGCCTCGTTTACCATATATTTT. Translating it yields CASSLDGRASFTIYF.

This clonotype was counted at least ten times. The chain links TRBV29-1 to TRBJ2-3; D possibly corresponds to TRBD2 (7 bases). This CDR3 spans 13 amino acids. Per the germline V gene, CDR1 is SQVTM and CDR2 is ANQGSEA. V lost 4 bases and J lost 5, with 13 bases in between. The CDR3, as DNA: TGCAGCGTTGTTAGAGGGGGGGGAGATACGCAGTATTTT. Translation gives CSVVRGGGDTQYF.

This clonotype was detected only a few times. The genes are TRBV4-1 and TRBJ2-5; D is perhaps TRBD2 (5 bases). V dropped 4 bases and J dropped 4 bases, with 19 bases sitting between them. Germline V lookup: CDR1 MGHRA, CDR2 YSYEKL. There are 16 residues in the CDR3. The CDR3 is CASSLTPSRVRETQYF. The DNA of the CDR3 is TGCGCCAGCAGCCTAACCCCCTCGCGGGTTCGAGAGACCCAGTACTTC.

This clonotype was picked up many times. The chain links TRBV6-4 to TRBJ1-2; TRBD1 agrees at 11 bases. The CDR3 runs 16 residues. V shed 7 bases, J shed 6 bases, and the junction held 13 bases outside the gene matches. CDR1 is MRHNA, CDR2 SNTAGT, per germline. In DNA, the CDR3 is TGTGCCAGCACCCTGGGACAGGGGGTGCGTGTTAATGGCTACACCTTC. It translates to CASTLGQGVRVNGYTF.

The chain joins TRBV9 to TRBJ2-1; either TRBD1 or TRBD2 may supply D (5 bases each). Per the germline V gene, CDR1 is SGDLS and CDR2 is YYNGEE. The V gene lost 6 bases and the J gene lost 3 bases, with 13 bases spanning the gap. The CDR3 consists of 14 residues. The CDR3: CASKRDQHYNEQFF. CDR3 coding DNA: TGTGCCAGCAAACGGGACCAACACTACAATGAGCAGTTCTTC.

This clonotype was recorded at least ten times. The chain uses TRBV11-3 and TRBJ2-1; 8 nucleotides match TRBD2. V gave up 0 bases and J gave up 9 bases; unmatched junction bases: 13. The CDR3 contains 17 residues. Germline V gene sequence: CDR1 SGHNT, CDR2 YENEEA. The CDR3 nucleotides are TGTGCCAGCAGCTTAGATGTAGGGTCGGGAGGGCCTGGTGAGCAGTTCTTC. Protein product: CASSLDVGSGGPGEQFF.

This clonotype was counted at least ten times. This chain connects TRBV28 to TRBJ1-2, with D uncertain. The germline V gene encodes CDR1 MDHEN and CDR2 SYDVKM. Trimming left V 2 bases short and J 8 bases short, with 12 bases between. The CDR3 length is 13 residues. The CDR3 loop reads CASSLMAFGGYTF. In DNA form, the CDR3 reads TGTGCCAGCAGTTTAATGGCCTTTGGCGGCTACACCTTC.

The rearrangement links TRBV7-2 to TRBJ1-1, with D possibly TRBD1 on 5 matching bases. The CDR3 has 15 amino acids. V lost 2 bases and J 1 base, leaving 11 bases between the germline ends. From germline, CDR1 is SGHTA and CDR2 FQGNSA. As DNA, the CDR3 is TGTGCCAGCAGCTTATCGACAGCGCAGAACACTGAAGCTTTCTTT. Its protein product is CASSLSTAQNTEAFF.

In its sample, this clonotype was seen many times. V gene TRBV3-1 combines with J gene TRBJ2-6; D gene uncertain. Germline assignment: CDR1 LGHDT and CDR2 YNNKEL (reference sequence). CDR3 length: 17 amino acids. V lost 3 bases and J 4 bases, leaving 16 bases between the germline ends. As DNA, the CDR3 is TGTGCCAGCAGCCACCTCGATAAGAGGCAAGGGGCCAACGTCCTGACTTTC. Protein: CASSHLDKRQGANVLTF.

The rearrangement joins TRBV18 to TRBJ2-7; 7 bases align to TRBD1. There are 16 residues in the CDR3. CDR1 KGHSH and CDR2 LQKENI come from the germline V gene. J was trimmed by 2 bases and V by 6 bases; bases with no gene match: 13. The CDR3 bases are TGTGCCAGCTCCCTAACCCGGGGACAGTTACCCTACGAGCAGTACTTC. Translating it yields CASSLTRGQLPYEQYF.

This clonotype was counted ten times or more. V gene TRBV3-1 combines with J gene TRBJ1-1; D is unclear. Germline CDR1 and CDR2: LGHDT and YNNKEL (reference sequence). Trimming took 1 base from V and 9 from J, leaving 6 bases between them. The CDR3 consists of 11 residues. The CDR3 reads CASSQGAQAFF. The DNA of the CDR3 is TGTGCCAGCAGCCAAGGGGCCCAAGCTTTCTTT.

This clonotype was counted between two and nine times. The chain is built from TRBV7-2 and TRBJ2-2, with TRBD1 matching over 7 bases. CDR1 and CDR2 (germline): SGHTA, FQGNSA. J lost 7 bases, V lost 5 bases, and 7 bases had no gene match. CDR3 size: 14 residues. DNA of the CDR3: TGTGCCAGCAGCATGGACAGGTTGGGCGGGGAGCTGTTTTTT. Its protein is CASSMDRLGGELFF.

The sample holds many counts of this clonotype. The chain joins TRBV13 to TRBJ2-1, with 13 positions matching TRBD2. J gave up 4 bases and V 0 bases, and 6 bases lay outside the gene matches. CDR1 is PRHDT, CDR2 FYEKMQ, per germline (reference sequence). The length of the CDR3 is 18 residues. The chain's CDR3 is CASSLGGTSGTAYNEQFF. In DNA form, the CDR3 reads TGTGCCAGCAGCTTAGGCGGGACTAGCGGGACGGCGTACAATGAGCAGTTCTTC.

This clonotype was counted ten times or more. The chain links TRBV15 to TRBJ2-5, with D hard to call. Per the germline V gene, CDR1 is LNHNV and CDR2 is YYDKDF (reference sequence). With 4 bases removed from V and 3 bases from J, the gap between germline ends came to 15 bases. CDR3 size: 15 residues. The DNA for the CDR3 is TGTGCCACCAGCAATGGACGGAGAAATGAAGAGACCCAGTACTTC. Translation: CATSNGRRNEETQYF.

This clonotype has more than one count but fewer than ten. As DNA, the CDR3 is TGTGCCAGCACTCCCTCCGGGAACACCATATATTTT. It encodes CASTPSGNTIYF. The V and J genes are TRBV12-3 or TRBV12-4 and TRBJ1-3, with D uncertain. V lost 7 bases to trimming and J lost 7 bases, with 11 bases between them. This CDR3 contains 12 residues.

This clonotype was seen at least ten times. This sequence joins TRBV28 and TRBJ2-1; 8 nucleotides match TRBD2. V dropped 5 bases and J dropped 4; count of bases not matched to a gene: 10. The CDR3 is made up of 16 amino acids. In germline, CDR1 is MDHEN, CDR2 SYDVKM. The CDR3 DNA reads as TGTGCCAGCAGTCAACCCGGGGGGGCCTGGTACAATGAGCAGTTCTTC. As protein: CASSQPGGAWYNEQFF.

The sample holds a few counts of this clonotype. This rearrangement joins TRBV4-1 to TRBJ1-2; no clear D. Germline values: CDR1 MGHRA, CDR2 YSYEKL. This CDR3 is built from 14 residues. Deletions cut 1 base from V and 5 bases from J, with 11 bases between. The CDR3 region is CASSQGIGSYGYTF. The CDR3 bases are TGCGCCAGCAGCCAAGGGATCGGATCATATGGCTACACCTTC.

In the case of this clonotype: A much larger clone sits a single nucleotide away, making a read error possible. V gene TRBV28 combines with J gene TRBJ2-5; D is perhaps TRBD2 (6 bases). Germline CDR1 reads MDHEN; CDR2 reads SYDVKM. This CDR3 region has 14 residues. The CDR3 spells CAGSFSGSQETQYF. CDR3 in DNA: TGTGCCGGCAGTTTTAGCGGCAGCCAAGAGACCCAGTACTTC.

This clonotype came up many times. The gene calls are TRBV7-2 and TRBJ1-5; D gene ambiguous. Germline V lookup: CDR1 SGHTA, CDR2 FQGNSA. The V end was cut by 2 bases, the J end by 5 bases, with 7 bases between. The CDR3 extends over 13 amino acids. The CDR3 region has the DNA TGTGCCAGCAGCTTACGCGTCGATCAGCCCCAGCATTTT. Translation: CASSLRVDQPQHF.

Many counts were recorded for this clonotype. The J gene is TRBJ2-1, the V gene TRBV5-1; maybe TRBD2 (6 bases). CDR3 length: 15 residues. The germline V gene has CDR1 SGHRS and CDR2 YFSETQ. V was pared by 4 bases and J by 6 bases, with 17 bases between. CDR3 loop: CASSPLARTLNEQFF. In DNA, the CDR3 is TGCGCCAGCAGCCCCCTAGCGCGAACTCTCAATGAGCAGTTCTTC.

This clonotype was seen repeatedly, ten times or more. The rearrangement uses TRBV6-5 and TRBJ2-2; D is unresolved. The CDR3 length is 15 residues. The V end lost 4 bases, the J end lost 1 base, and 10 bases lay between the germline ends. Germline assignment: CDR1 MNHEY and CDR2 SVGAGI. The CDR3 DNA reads TGTGCCAGCAGTTTGAACTCATTGAACACCGGGGAGCTGTTTTTT. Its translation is CASSLNSLNTGELFF.

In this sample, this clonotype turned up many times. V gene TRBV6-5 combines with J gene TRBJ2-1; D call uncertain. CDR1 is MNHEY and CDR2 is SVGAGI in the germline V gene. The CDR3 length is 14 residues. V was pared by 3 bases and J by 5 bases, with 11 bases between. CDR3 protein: CASSYPSHHNEQFF. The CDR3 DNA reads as TGTGCCAGCAGTTATCCCAGCCACCACAATGAGCAGTTCTTC.

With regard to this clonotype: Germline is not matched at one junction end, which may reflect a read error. CDR3 DNA: TGTGCCAGCGGCTTGGCAGGGGCGGCCGGGGAGCTGTTTTTT. Residues: CASGLAGAAGELFF. This chain joins TRBV7-9 and TRBJ2-2; D is possibly TRBD1 (6 bases). The CDR3 length is 14 residues. Germline CDR1 is SEHNR and CDR2 is FQNEAQ (reference sequence). Together with reference TRBV7-9 and TRBJ2-2, the CDR3 gives the full variable domain: DTGVSQNPRHKITKRGQNVTFRCDPISEHNRLYWYRQTLGQGPEFLTYFQNEAQLEKSRLLSDRFSAERPKGSFSTLEIQRTEQGDSAMYLCASGLAGAAGELFFGEGSRLTVL.

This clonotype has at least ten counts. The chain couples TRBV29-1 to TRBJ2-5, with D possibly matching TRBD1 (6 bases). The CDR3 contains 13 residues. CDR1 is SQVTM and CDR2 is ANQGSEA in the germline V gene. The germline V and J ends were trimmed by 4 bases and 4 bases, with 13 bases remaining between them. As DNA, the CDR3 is TGCAGCGTTGTCCCTCCAGGGGTAGAGACCCAGTACTTC. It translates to CSVVPPGVETQYF.